The clone carrying this TCR beta chain was detected a few times. Its antigen is unknown. The germline V gene encodes CDR1 MDHEN and CDR2 SYDVKM. The V gene lost 7 bases and the J gene lost 0 bases, with 15 bases spanning the gap. The CDR3 contains 15 residues. The sample comes from a study of T cell repertoires in cytomegalovirus infection. Broader study findings: HLA-C-restricted CMV-specific TCR beta clonotypes were dominant in the ex vivo response.

In TCRdb, the reads were re-called with MiXCR into one record per CDR3 protein. The repertoire includes a few hundred thousand distinct CDR3 sequences, approximately 40% of them detected once, and more than 40% sits in the top ten. The material was cultured PBMCs, obtained from culture after CMV antigen stimulation. The chain carries TRBV28 and TRBJ1-1; D unclear. This receptor was identified in a human donor in good health (CMV status not recorded). Some clones in this sample may be carry-over from other donors' samples. CDR3 loop: CASNTWNPLNTEAFF. The CDR3 DNA reads as TGTGCCAGCAACACGTGGAACCCCTTGAACACTGAAGCTTTCTTT. The whole variable domain, remainder taken from reference TRBV28 and TRBJ1-1, is DVKVTQSSRYLVKRTGEKVFLECVQDMDHENMFWYRQDPGLGLRLIYFSYDVKMKEKGDIPEGYSVSREKKERFSLILESASTNQTSMYLCASNTWNPLNTEAFFGQGTRLTVV.